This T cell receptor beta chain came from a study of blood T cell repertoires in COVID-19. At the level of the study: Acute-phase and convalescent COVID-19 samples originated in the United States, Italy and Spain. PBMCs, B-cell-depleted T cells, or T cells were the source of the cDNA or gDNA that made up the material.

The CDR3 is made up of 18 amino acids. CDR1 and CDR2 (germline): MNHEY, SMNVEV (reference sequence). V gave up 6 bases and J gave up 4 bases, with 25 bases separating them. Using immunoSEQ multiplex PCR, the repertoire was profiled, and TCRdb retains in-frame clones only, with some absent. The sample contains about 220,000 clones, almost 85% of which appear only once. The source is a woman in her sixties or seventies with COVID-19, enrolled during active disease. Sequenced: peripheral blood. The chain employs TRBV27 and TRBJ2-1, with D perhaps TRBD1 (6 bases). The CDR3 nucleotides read TGTGCCAGCAGAAGACAGGACGGATCACTGGGAAAATACAATGAGCAGTTCTTC. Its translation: CASRRQDGSLGKYNEQFF.